The rows below give T cell receptor beta chains drawn from one sample of a study of cytomegalovirus exposure and HLA in healthy donors. Profiling relied on immunoSEQ multiplex PCR, and the TCRdb table lists in-frame clones only, not all of them. The sample holds 150,000 to 200,000 clones, 79% seen once. Sequences were obtained from PBMCs. The receptors here all came from a woman in her thirties or forties in good health and CMV-seronegative. CDR3s include the opening cysteine and the closing phenylalanine or tryptophan. D genes are given only for firm matches. Rows may omit the clone size; those that give it use once, few, many or a size class.

v_call: TRBV21-1; j_call: TRBJ2-7; cdr3_length: 13; d_call: .; clone_size: .; cdr3_aa: CASSKAEGNEQYF; cdr3_nt: TGTGCCAGCAGCAAAGCTGAGGGTAACGAGCAGTACTTC
v_call: TRBV11-1; j_call: TRBJ2-7; cdr3_length: 14; d_call: .; clone_size: .; cdr3_aa: CASSPDIGAYEQYF; cdr3_nt: TGTGCCAGCAGCCCCGACATAGGGGCCTACGAGCAGTACTTC
v_call: TRBV6-4; j_call: TRBJ1-5; cdr3_length: 16; d_call: TRBD1; clone_size: .; cdr3_aa: CASSDSTRGPNQPQHF; cdr3_nt: TGTGCCAGCAGTGACTCGACCAGGGGGCCCAATCAGCCCCAGCATTTT
v_call: TRBV30; j_call: TRBJ2-7; cdr3_length: 14; d_call: TRBD1; clone_size: few; cdr3_aa: CAWSGGQLVKEQYF; cdr3_nt: TGTGCCTGGAGTGGGGGACAGTTAGTCAAAGAGCAGTACTTC
v_call: TRBV6-6; j_call: TRBJ1-5; cdr3_length: 14; d_call: .; clone_size: few; cdr3_aa: CASSLQGFNQPQHF; cdr3_nt: TGTGCCAGCAGCCTTCAGGGATTCAATCAGCCCCAGCATTTT
v_call: TRBV7-3; j_call: TRBJ2-5; cdr3_length: 14; d_call: .; clone_size: once; cdr3_aa: CASSLLRYQETQYF; cdr3_nt: TGTGCCAGCAGCTTATTGAGGTACCAAGAGACCCAGTACTTC
v_call: TRBV5-1; j_call: TRBJ1-1; cdr3_length: 14; d_call: .; clone_size: .; cdr3_aa: CASSFNSENTEAFF; cdr3_nt: TGCGCCAGCAGCTTTAACAGTGAGAACACTGAAGCTTTCTTT
v_call: TRBV4-1; j_call: TRBJ2-3; cdr3_length: 12; d_call: .; clone_size: .; cdr3_aa: CASSQYSDTQYF; cdr3_nt: TGCGCCAGCAGCCAGTACTCAGATACGCAGTATTTT
v_call: TRBV4-3; j_call: TRBJ2-3; cdr3_length: 18; d_call: TRBD2; clone_size: .; cdr3_aa: CASSQGPSGGSWTDTQYF; cdr3_nt: TGCGCCAGCAGCCAAGGGCCTAGCGGAGGGAGTTGGACAGATACGCAGTATTTT
v_call: TRBV5-1; j_call: TRBJ2-7; cdr3_length: 13; d_call: .; clone_size: .; cdr3_aa: CASSPGSAYEQYF; cdr3_nt: TGCGCCAGCAGCCCAGGTTCGGCCTACGAGCAGTACTTC
v_call: TRBV19; j_call: TRBJ1-2; cdr3_length: 13; d_call: .; clone_size: .; cdr3_aa: CASRSGLPYGYTF; cdr3_nt: TGTGCCAGCAGGTCAGGGCTACCCTATGGCTACACCTTC
v_call: TRBV6-5; j_call: TRBJ1-1; cdr3_length: 11; d_call: .; clone_size: .; cdr3_aa: CASSFGQGTFF; cdr3_nt: .
v_call: TRBV28; j_call: TRBJ1-5; cdr3_length: 18; d_call: .; clone_size: .; cdr3_aa: CASSTSGGAVYSNQPQHF; cdr3_nt: TGTGCCAGCAGTACTTCTGGGGGGGCAGTTTATAGCAATCAGCCCCAGCATTTT
v_call: TRBV7-6; j_call: TRBJ2-1; cdr3_length: 15; d_call: .; clone_size: .; cdr3_aa: CASSLGVASYNEQFF; cdr3_nt: TGTGCCAGCAGCTTAGGGGTAGCGTCTTACAATGAGCAGTTCTTC
v_call: TRBV10-2; j_call: TRBJ2-7; cdr3_length: 12; d_call: TRBD2; clone_size: .; cdr3_aa: CASRGGPYEQYF; cdr3_nt: TGCGCCAGTCGGGGGGGACCCTACGAGCAGTACTTC
v_call: TRBV5-1; j_call: TRBJ2-1; cdr3_length: 14; d_call: .; clone_size: .; cdr3_aa: CASKDGSSYNEQFF; cdr3_nt: TGCGCCAGCAAGGACGGGAGCTCCTACAATGAGCAGTTCTTC